This T cell receptor beta chain was captured by sequencing in a study of cytomegalovirus exposure and HLA in healthy donors. Germline assignment: CDR1 SGHRS and CDR2 YFSETQ. The CDR3 is made up of 17 amino acids. V lost 4 bases to trimming and J lost 7 bases; unmatched junction nucleotides: 12. The primer mix had 60 Vbeta and 13 Jbeta primers. The method was immunoSEQ multiplex PCR; TCRdb's version includes in-frame clones alone and lacks a portion of them. The repertoire has 150,000 or so clones, around 78% of them found once; the top ten carry approximately 1.6%. This clonotype was obtained from a woman under 30 in good health and CMV-seronegative. Source material: PBMCs. The chain combines TRBV5-1 with TRBJ2-1; 12 bases match TRBD2. CDR3 coding DNA: TGCGCCAGCAGCCCGGTAGCTAGCGGGGGGGCGTTAAATGAGCAGTTCTTC. As protein: CASSPVASGGALNEQFF.